This TCR beta chain was profiled in a study of Graves' ophthalmopathy and Graves' hyperthyroidism. Turning to the study itself: Researchers obtained peripheral blood at initial diagnosis, before any treatment had begun.

Amplification of TCR beta CDR3 regions used RNA transcripts. A first-round RT-PCR used HTBI primers, followed by a second-round multiplex PCR. TCRdb reanalysed the multiplex PCR reads using MiXCR and keeps one entry per CDR3 protein. The sample shows tens of thousands of distinct CDR3 sequences, 48% of them seen only once. The CDR3 sequence is 16 residues long. The germline V gene encodes CDR1 MNHEY and CDR2 SMNVEV (reference sequence). Notes on the study in general: Blood samples also showed most expanded thyroid clonotypes exceeding 0.001 frequency.

People with hyperthyroidism were aged 18 to 65 and newly diagnosed, under 2 months' duration. Patients were excluded if they had other autoimmune diseases or uncontrolled infections, and likewise if pregnancy or lactation applied. Note on this clonotype: Antigen unknown.

This chain joins TRBV27 and TRBJ1-5; the D is unclear. Near its end, the DNA agrees better with TRBJ2-3, so the J call may be wrong. Sequencing was performed on peripheral blood. The clonotype was recovered from an adult woman with stable Graves' hyperthyroidism. In DNA form, the CDR3 reads TGTGCCAGCAGTTACCCGACCTCCTATAGCAATCAGCCCCAGTATTTT. The encoded protein is CASSYPTSYSNQPQYF.